This TCR beta chain is drawn from a study of T cell repertoires in cytomegalovirus infection. Study background: Public TCR beta signatures were indicative of both CMV infection and a matching HLA type. Study-wide findings and caveats: Using cumulative public TCR beta family frequency, the authors identified those who carried CMV together with the relevant HLA. Within the response measured ex vivo, HLA-C-restricted CMV-specific TCR beta clonotypes were dominant.

This clonotype was observed a handful of times. Its specificity is unknown. The CDR3 is made up of 15 amino acids. After removal of 3 bases from V and 1 base from J, the junction contained 3 bases not matched to a gene. CDR1 is SGHRS, CDR2 YFSETQ, per germline. TCRdb re-called the reads through MiXCR, storing one row per CDR3 protein. Found here are around 530,000 distinct CDR3 sequences, about 25% of them singletons; the top ten hold 13%. Sequenced sample: PBMCs. This receptor was obtained from a human donor in good health (CMV status not recorded). Some clones in this sample may be carry-over from other donors' samples. The V gene is TRBV5-1, the J gene TRBJ2-3; 9 bases line up with TRBD2. As DNA, the CDR3 is TGCGCCAGCAGCTCCTGGACTAGCGGCACAGATACGCAGTATTTT. It yields the protein CASSSWTSGTDTQYF.